The 11 T cell receptor beta chains below come from one sample, sequenced in a study of blood T cell repertoires in COVID-19. Generated by immunoSEQ multiplex PCR, the TCRdb table keeps only in-frame clones and is missing some. The table has around 100,000 clones, 80% seen once. Sequencing was carried out using peripheral blood. These receptors came from a woman in her 70s with acute or convalescent COVID-19.

In regard to this clone: The sample contains more than one DNA sequence encoding this CDR3. This sequence joins TRBV19 and TRBJ1-2, with TRBD1 matching over 7 bases. V shed 2 bases, J shed 2 bases, and the junction held 2 bases outside the gene matches. CDR3 size: 14 residues. The germline V gene has CDR1 LNHDA and CDR2 SQIVND (reference sequence). Here the CDR3 DNA reads TGTGCCAGTAGTATAAGACAGGGAAACTATGGCTACACCTTC. It translates to CASSIRQGNYGYTF.

The J gene is TRBJ2-1, the V gene TRBV19; TRBD1 might be the D (6 bases). V lost 1 base, J lost 9 bases, and 19 bases lay in between. CDR3 size: 16 residues. The germline V gene encodes CDR1 LNHDA and CDR2 SQIVND (reference sequence). The CDR3 nucleotides read TGTGCCAGTAGTATAGGAGTGGGGACATCTCGGGCTGAGCAGTTCTTC. Translating gives CASSIGVGTSRAEQFF. Looking up the rest from reference TRBV19 and TRBJ2-1 gives the full variable domain: DGGITQSPKYLFRKEGQNVTLSCEQNLNHDAMYWYRQDPGQGLRLIYYSQIVNDFQKGDIAEGYSVSREKKESFPLTVTSAQKNPTAFYLCASSIGVGTSRAEQFFGPGTRLTVL.

This clone was detected only once. The V and J genes are TRBV28 and TRBJ2-2; maybe TRBD1 (5 bases). The V and J ends lost 6 bases and 7 bases respectively, with 9 bases between them. Germline assignment: CDR1 MDHEN and CDR2 SYDVKM. CDR3 size: 12 residues. CDR3 sequence (DNA): TGTGCCAGCAGCCAGGGTGTCGGGGAGCTGTTTTTT. Its protein is CASSQGVGELFF.

The V gene is TRBV7-2, the J gene TRBJ2-3; TRBD2 might be the D (6 bases). Trimming removed 1 base from V and 3 bases from J, with 14 bases in between. Germline values: CDR1 SGHTA, CDR2 FQGNSA. The CDR3 spans 16 residues. DNA for the CDR3: TGTGCCAGCAGCTTAGAGACTAGAACACTTACAGATACGCAGTATTTT. As protein: CASSLETRTLTDTQYF.

This chain joins TRBV20-1 and TRBJ2-5, with 7 bases matching TRBD2. The CDR3 sequence is 14 residues long. CDR1 and CDR2 from the germline V gene are DFQATT and SNEGSKA (reference sequence). Germline trimming cut 3 bases from V and 4 bases from J; bases unmatched to any gene: 8. CDR3: CSASVSGSRETQYF. The CDR3 DNA reads as TGCAGTGCTAGTGTTAGCGGGTCGCGAGAGACCCAGTACTTC.

This clone came up a few times. This sequence joins TRBV7-9 and TRBJ2-2; the D gene is possibly TRBD2 (6 bases). The V end was cut by 6 bases, the J end by 6 bases, with 17 bases between. This CDR3 comprises 15 residues. Germline V lookup: CDR1 SEHNR, CDR2 FQNEAQ (reference sequence). Here the CDR3 reads CASRLPSGGSGELFF. DNA of the CDR3: TGTGCCAGCAGACTACCTAGTGGGGGGTCCGGGGAGCTGTTTTTT.

The genes are TRBV19 and TRBJ1-5, with 8 bases aligning to TRBD1. V shed 1 base and J 7 bases; nucleotides not matched to a gene: 6. This CDR3 comprises 15 residues. CDR1 is LNHDA, CDR2 SQIVND, per germline (reference sequence). CDR3 region: CASSIGDRLQQPQHF. The CDR3 DNA is TGTGCCAGTAGTATAGGGGACAGGTTACAGCAGCCCCAGCATTTT.

The CDR3 region is CASRVPRGKAVGETQYF. The DNA for the CDR3 is TGTGCCAGCAGGGTCCCCAGGGGCAAGGCTGTGGGGGAGACCCAGTACTTC. The rearrangement links TRBV2 to TRBJ2-5; possibly TRBD1 for D (6 bases). Trimming shortened V by 6 bases and J by 5 bases, and 25 bases separated the two germline ends. This CDR3 comprises 17 residues. Per germline, CDR1 SNHLY and CDR2 FYNNEI.

This sequence joins TRBV7-2 and TRBJ2-7; 8 bases are shared with TRBD1. The CDR3 loop spans 14 amino acids. V was pared by 5 bases and J by 2 bases, with 5 bases of the junction left unmatched. Looked up from germline, CDR1 is SGHTA and CDR2 is FQGNSA. CDR3 sequence: CASSRKTGAYEQYF. In DNA form, the CDR3 reads TGTGCCAGCAGCCGGAAGACAGGGGCCTACGAGCAGTACTTC.

The CDR3 region is CASSPDRVATQETQYF. The CDR3 DNA sequence: TGTGCCAGTAGCCCCGACAGGGTGGCCACCCAAGAGACCCAGTACTTC. The chain links TRBV19 to TRBJ2-5, with 7 bases fitting TRBD1. CDR1 LNHDA and CDR2 SQIVND come from the germline V gene (reference sequence). The CDR3 is made up of 16 amino acids. V shed 6 bases and J 1 base; nucleotides not matched to a gene: 11.

J is TRBJ1-1 and V is TRBV7-3, with D perhaps TRBD1 (6 bases). The V end was cut by 4 bases, the J end by 0 bases, with 9 bases between. In germline, CDR1 is SGHTA, CDR2 FQGTGA. The CDR3 is 14 amino acids. In DNA form, the CDR3 reads TGTGCCAGCAGCTCACAGGGTCTGAACACTGAAGCTTTCTTT. Translation gives CASSSQGLNTEAFF.